The present T cell receptor beta chain was sequenced within a study of T-cell memory formation after mild COVID-19. The junction had 14 bases not matched to a gene; V was cut back by 5 bases and J by 1 base. Looked up from germline, CDR1 is SGHTA and CDR2 is FQGNSA. The CDR3 contains 18 residues. Each CDR3 protein is one row after TCRdb ran MiXCR on the 5' RACE reads. The table records roughly 170,000 distinct CDR3 sequences, under 20% of them present only once. The sample taken for sequencing was PBMCs or a T cell subset sorted from them (not recorded which). The chain is built from TRBV7-2 and TRBJ1-5, with 7 bases identical to TRBD1. The receptor was derived from a man between 18 and 29 years old who had mild COVID-19 (a few samples of this study predate the infection). Cell type and time point are not known. CDR3 loop: CASSEGASTRASNQPQHF. DNA of the CDR3: TGTGCCAGCAGCGAGGGGGCCAGCACGAGGGCCAGCAATCAGCCCCAGCATTTT.